One and the same sample provided the 13 T cell receptor beta chains below, sequenced in a study of blood T cell repertoires in COVID-19. Sequenced by immunoSEQ multiplex PCR; TCRdb stores in-frame clones only, minus some. This table has 130,000 or so clones, about 80% appearing once. Sequencing input: peripheral blood. The receptors were sampled from a man between 45 and 60 years old with acute or convalescent COVID-19.

This chain links TRBV9 with TRBJ1-2; no clear D. V was pared by 5 bases and J by 4 bases, with 12 bases between. Germline V gene data show CDR1 as SGDLS and CDR2 as YYNGEE. The CDR3 sequence is 13 residues long. The CDR3 spells CASRLDGLYGYTF. Here the CDR3 DNA reads TGTGCCAGCAGGTTGGACGGACTCTATGGCTACACCTTC.

V is TRBV5-8 and J is TRBJ1-3; D might be TRBD1 (5 bases). The CDR3 runs to 16 residues. The germline V gene encodes CDR1 SGHTS and CDR2 YDEGEE. V shed 5 bases and J shed 3 bases, with 18 bases lying between them. The CDR3 protein is CASSLHLSDSGNTIYF. The CDR3 region has the DNA TGTGCCAGCAGTCTACACCTATCCGACAGTGGAAACACCATATATTTT.

The gene calls are TRBV12-3 or TRBV12-4 and TRBJ1-1; D may be TRBD1 (5 bases). This CDR3 has 13 amino acids. Deletions cut 5 bases from V and 1 base from J, with 8 bases between. CDR3: CASSPGQNTEAFF. CDR3 coding DNA: TGTGCCAGCAGTCCAGGGCAGAACACTGAAGCTTTCTTT.

This chain connects TRBV19 to TRBJ2-3; 9 nucleotides align to TRBD2. After removal of 3 bases from V and 6 bases from J, the junction contained 10 bases not matched to a gene. CDR3 length: 16 amino acids. CDR1 LNHDA and CDR2 SQIVND come from the germline V gene (reference sequence). CDR3 in DNA: TGTGCCAGTAGTATGGGTAGCGGGGGCGTGGGGGATACGCAGTATTTT. This translates into CASSMGSGGVGDTQYF.

The chain is built from TRBV6-1 and TRBJ2-1, with 7 bases identical to TRBD2. CDR1 is MNHNS, CDR2 SASEGT, per germline. CDR3 length equals 15 residues. V lost 3 bases, J lost 2 bases, and 4 bases stayed unmatched. This CDR3 reads CASSDSGAAYNEQFF. The DNA for the CDR3 is TGTGCCAGCAGTGACAGCGGGGCCGCCTACAATGAGCAGTTCTTC.

The chain employs TRBV10-3 and TRBJ1-1, with 9 bases lining up with TRBD1. There are 15 residues in the CDR3. Per germline, CDR1 ENHRY and CDR2 SYGVKD. V trimming: 3 bases; J trimming: 5 bases; junction bases outside the gene matches: 7. CDR3 in amino acids: CAISENRGLRTEAFF. The CDR3 nucleotides are TGTGCCATCAGTGAAAACAGGGGGCTTCGAACTGAAGCTTTCTTT.

The chain has TRBV12-5 and TRBJ2-1; 8 bases fit TRBD1. CDR3 length equals 16 residues. Germline loops: CDR1 LGHNT, CDR2 FRNRAP. The V gene end was trimmed by 0 bases and the J gene end by 5 bases; junction bases not matched to a gene: 6. The CDR3 nucleotides read TGTGCTAGTGGTTTGGTAACGGGACAGGTAAACAATGAGCAGTTCTTC. Translated, it gives CASGLVTGQVNNEQFF.

This sequence joins TRBV2 and TRBJ1-2, with 10 bases lining up with TRBD1. The CDR3 totals 16 residues. Germline V gene lookup returns CDR1 SNHLY and CDR2 FYNNEI. Unmatched junction bases numbered 12, after V lost 5 bases and J lost 6 bases. CDR3 residues: CASSIDPGQGKNGYTF. The CDR3 nucleotides read TGTGCCAGCAGTATCGATCCGGGACAGGGGAAAAATGGCTACACCTTC.

The table lists this clone with a count of one. V is TRBV5-5 and J is TRBJ2-7, with 8 bases fitting TRBD2. Germline V gene sequence: CDR1 SGHKS, CDR2 YYEKEE (reference sequence). With V trimmed by 2 bases and J by 4 bases, 11 bases remained unmatched. This CDR3 is built from 16 residues. CDR3 region: CASSFSPAGALYEQYF. The CDR3 coding sequence is TGTGCCAGCAGCTTTAGTCCAGCGGGGGCCTTATACGAGCAGTACTTC.

Only a few counts were recorded for this clone. V is TRBV5-1 and J is TRBJ1-6; a possible D gene is TRBD1 (6 bases). CDR1 SGHRS and CDR2 YFSETQ come from the germline V gene. The CDR3 is 16 amino acids. V shed 0 bases and J shed 2 bases, with 9 bases lying between them. For the CDR3, the DNA is TGCGCCAGCAGCTTGGTACAGGGCACCTATAATTCACCCCTCCACTTT. This sequence encodes CASSLVQGTYNSPLHF. The full variable domain, its missing parts supplied by reference TRBV5-1 and TRBJ1-6, is KAGVTQTPRYLIKTRGQQVTLSCSPISGHRSVSWYQQTPGQGLQFLFEYFSETQRNKGNFPGRFSGRQFSNSRSEMNVSTLELGDSALYLCASSLVQGTYNSPLHFGNGTRLTVT.

CDR3 sequence: CASSSRTGSSGNTIYF. The DNA of the CDR3 is TGTGCCAGCAGCTCACGGACAGGGAGCTCTGGAAACACCATATATTTT. The chain combines TRBV7-6 with TRBJ1-3; 8 bases align to TRBD1. Unmatched junction bases numbered 5, after V lost 4 bases and J lost 0 bases. The CDR3 is 16 amino acids. The germline V gene has CDR1 SGHVS and CDR2 FNYEAQ.

J is TRBJ2-3 and V is TRBV19; 11 positions match TRBD2. V shed 5 bases and J 6 bases; nucleotides not matched to a gene: 4. Germline lookup yields CDR1 LNHDA and CDR2 SQIVND (reference sequence). This CDR3 spans 14 amino acids. This CDR3 reads CASSLSGGADTQYF. CDR3 DNA sequence: TGTGCCAGTAGTCTTAGCGGGGGGGCCGATACGCAGTATTTT.

The V gene is TRBV18, the J gene TRBJ1-1; no firm D call. CDR3 length: 13 residues. V lost 5 bases and J lost 1, with 8 bases in between. CDR1 and CDR2 (germline): KGHSH, LQKENI. The DNA of the CDR3 is TGTGCCAGCTCAGTAAGACAGAACACTGAAGCTTTCTTT. This sequence encodes CASSVRQNTEAFF.